This T cell receptor beta chain was sequenced in a study of cytomegalovirus exposure and HLA in healthy donors (dated by TCRdb to about 2017). Background on the whole study: In an earlier analysis of fewer than 750 of the donors, under 300 Gb of sequence data and approximately 120 million unique TCR beta sequences from about 179 million T cells were reported. The study aimed to test whether signatures of past pathogen exposure could be identified by cataloging public T cell receptors. A handful of DR-DQ haplotypes were treated as single units for association and clustering because of strong linkage in the cohort. To predict cytomegalovirus infection status, the study brought together high-throughput TCR immunosequencing, statistical association of individual TCRs with disease status, and machine learning. A later analysis re-examined previously published TCR beta repertoires from over 500 donors and added high-resolution HLA genotyping to investigate patterns of TCR occurrence. An early release that covered about 600 HLA-typed donors contained about 300 gigabases of sequencing data and tens of millions of unique TCR sequences. Typing coverage differed by locus: A, B, C, DRB1 and DQB1 were typed in roughly 620-640 donors, DQA1 in roughly 510, DPA1 in 600 to 610, and DPB1 in roughly 470. Donor age, sex, ethnicity and CMV serostatus were compiled together with the repertoire data. Along with the approximately 700-subject first cohort, a separate validation cohort of some 130 different subjects was used. The study used immunosequencing to profile the T cell repertoires of around 600 subjects and linked those repertoires to cytomegalovirus serostatus. Among 300 to 500 genotyped donors of the cohort, an average of around 240,000 unique TCR beta nucleotide sequences was sequenced per donor, of which approximately 19% were non-productive. To decide whether each TCR beta V gene segment behaved as functional or pseudogenic, an earlier analysis of some 600 of the donors relied on high-throughput TCR beta sequencing. The genetic ancestry cluster associated with self-reported Caucasian donors included roughly 84% of the 398 genotyped donors. Every repertoire in the discovery cohort had been generated on one and the same sequencing platform. Both class I and class II loci were covered by HLA typing, at four-digit resolution. A later genetic analysis took genome-wide SNP genotypes for 398 of the 666 donors and used that subset as a discovery cohort. Rather than using new phenotypic data, the later analysis identified candidate immune exposures from TCR beta sequences and from how often those sequences occurred across donors. Results the study describes overall, beyond this receptor: A later analysis found that HLA-associated TCR beta chains were more clonally expanded and had lower generation probabilities than equally common non-associated chains. A few of the identified cytomegalovirus-associated TCR beta chains were confirmed in vitro to be specific for cytomegalovirus antigens. In a later analysis, around 17,000 TCR beta sequences were associated with specific HLA alleles at a false discovery rate of 0.05. A total of fewer than 200 TCR beta chains were listed by the study as associated with cytomegalovirus. In a later genetic analysis, fewer N-insertions in productive TCRs were reported among donors in an Asian-associated ancestry cluster than the approximately 670-donor mean. A group of highly shared sequence variants was considered likely to be a technical artifact of the sequencing pipeline. V-gene and J-gene trimming of TCR beta chains was associated with a missense DCLRE1C variant in a later genetic analysis, and the association was replicated in an independent cohort. Across donors, most TCR sequences were observed very rarely, whereas some public TCRs were present in many individuals. In an earlier analysis of 500 to 650 of the donors, most TCR beta V segments appeared in productive rearrangements about 87% or about 30% of the time, broadly matching IMGT annotations. HLA typing was unavailable for some donors at each locus, so association tests used only the typed subset. According to a later analysis, TCR association rates differed among HLA loci, with DRB1 alleles showing the most associated TCRs and HLA-C alleles showing the fewest. In this cohort, only TCR beta chains were sequenced, and detectable features were limited by the absence of alpha or paired-chain data. Cytomegalovirus status was reported to be diagnosed by the classifier with high specificity and sensitivity in both the original and validation cohorts. Most CMV-associated TCR beta chains appeared to be HLA-restricted in a later analysis, and the HLA associations seemed to be driven largely by CMV exposure. Because counts were too low, about 18 rarely observed V segments, including chromosome 9 orphons, were left out of the earlier analysis of roughly 600 of the donors. A later analysis reported that several top co-occurrence clusters appeared linked to parvovirus B19, influenza, CMV and Epstein-Barr virus. Sequencing depth was assumed to be roughly uniform across donors in the presence/absence analyses, though that assumption may not hold. The 87-base-pair reads could not distinguish some IMGT-functional V segments, including TRBV6-2 and TRBV6-3, so those segments were excluded. A further reported finding was that TCR beta sequences accurately predicted the HLA-A and HLA-B alleles for most subjects in the first cohort. Correlated functional status among segregating V segments might reflect linkage disequilibrium, but an unknown experimental factor could not be ruled out. The authors suggested that the approach could potentially be generalized to other disease states and immunological phenotypes. The only immune exposure information available for the cohort was CMV serostatus. When HLA alleles, especially DR and DQ, strongly co-occurred, attributing TCR associations to individual alleles was difficult.

The germline V end is reduced by 4 bases and the J end by 2 bases; junction bases left unmatched: 6. Reading the germline V gene gives CDR1 SGHRS and CDR2 YFSETQ. The cysteine opens and the phenylalanine closes a CDR3 of 15 amino acids. Only the CDR3 portion is preserved as DNA: 45 bases, with reading frame beginning at the first base. In total, around 600 healthy bone marrow donors made up the cohort. At the time of sampling, every cohort member was nominally healthy, though immune exposures that went unrecorded were likely present. The donor tested CMV seropositive and was one of the 289 seropositive cohort members. Every donor gave a peripheral blood sample, and the peripheral blood mononuclear cells from that sample were used for TCR beta sequencing. The Qiagen DNeasy Blood Extraction Kit was used to extract genomic DNA from the blood cell samples. Libraries were made using the immunoSEQ multiplex PCR assay. The multiplex PCR relied on a mix of 60 forward primers for TCR Vbeta segments and 13 reverse primers for TCR Jbeta segments. A multiplex PCR assay on genomic DNA amplified the CDR3 region of rearranged TCR beta genes. The amplified TCR beta libraries were sequenced on the Illumina HiSeq System as 87-base-pair reads. The original methods were these. A later analysis counted approximately 74 million unique TCR beta chains across the 666 repertoires, and some 11 million of these chains were shared by at least two donors. To remove PCR and sequencing errors, raw reads were error-corrected and collapsed into unique sequences using a nearest-neighbor algorithm that merged closely related sequences. To assign V, D and J gene segments, CDR3 sequences were aligned to IMGT reference sequences. For a sequence to be retained, at least a six-nucleotide match to both a V gene segment and a J gene segment was required. Rearrangements were called productive when the CDR3 lacked stop codons and stayed in frame with V and J; all others were non-productive. CDR3 was defined according to IMGT convention as the region running from the second conserved V-encoded cysteine to the conserved J-encoded phenylalanine. The earlier analysis of around 640 of the donors excluded sequences that lacked an unambiguous match to a single V gene segment. In an earlier analysis of some 590 of the donors, a V segment was called functional when productive rearrangements were above 56.7%, and segregating when the standard deviation between donors exceeded 5%. A statistical classification framework was built to diagnose cytomegalovirus status from the catalog of TCR beta chain sequences. In a later analysis, V and J genes were assigned by comparing TCR nucleotide sequences against IMGT/GENE-DB human TR gene sequences. In a later analysis, CDR3 sequences and most-parsimonious VDJ recombination scenarios were assigned using the TCRdist pipeline. A later analysis defined each TCR beta chain by its CDR3 amino acid sequence plus V-gene family, and excluded reads lacking a unique V-gene family. In a later analysis, around 650 highly shared, low-generation-probability nucleotide sequences were removed to address suspected cross-contamination and a sequencing artifact. In a later analysis, a clonal expansion index for each public chain was calculated from normalized within-repertoire ranks of inferred template counts. In a later analysis, generation probabilities were computed using a VDJ recombination model fitted to out-of-frame rearrangements, and the results were checked against IGoR. A later analysis scored TCR-TCR, TCR-HLA and TCR-CMV co-occurrence with hypergeometric tests, applying a repertoire-size bias correction to TCR pairs. In a later analysis, false discovery rates were estimated by permuting HLA or CMV assignments 20 times. A later analysis grouped co-occurring TCRs with DBSCAN, adding TCRdist sequence similarity when clustering within HLA-allele-positive subsets. Repertoires with fewer than 30,000 or more than 120,000 public chains, plus five repertoires with anomalous nucleotide sharing, were excluded from co-occurrence clustering. This immuneACCESS table, as held by TCRdb, lists in-frame sequences with V and J called but not all clones. Of the missing ones, under half trace to an unresolved V gene in checked studies; the others have no known cause. V and J calls and clone size are copied from that table; D and trimming were computed from the DNA. The sample table records tens of thousands of clones; roughly two thirds of these occur just once. 6.9% of the sample rests with the top ten.

In regard to this clone: What antigen it recognizes has not been identified. Base quality data are lacking; no much larger clone is found one base away.

The chain is assembled from TRBV5-1 and TRBJ2-4, and TRBD1 aligns with 7 junction nucleotides. The clonotype was recovered from a woman in her 50s in good health and CMV-seropositive. The specimen was PBMCs. DNA sequence: TGCGCCAGCAGCGCGATAGGGGGCCCCAAAAACATTCAGTACTTC. Its product reads: CASSAIGGPKNIQYF.